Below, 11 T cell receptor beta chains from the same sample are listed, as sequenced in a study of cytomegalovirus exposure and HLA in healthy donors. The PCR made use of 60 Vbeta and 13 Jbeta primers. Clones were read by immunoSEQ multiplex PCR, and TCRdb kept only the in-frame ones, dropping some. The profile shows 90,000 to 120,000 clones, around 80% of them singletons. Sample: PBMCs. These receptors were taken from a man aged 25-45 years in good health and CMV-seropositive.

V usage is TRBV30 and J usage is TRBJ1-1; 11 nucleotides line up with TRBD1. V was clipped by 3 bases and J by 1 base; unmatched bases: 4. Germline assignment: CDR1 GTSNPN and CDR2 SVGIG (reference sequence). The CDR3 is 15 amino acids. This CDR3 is CAWRPGTGGNTEAFF. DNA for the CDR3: TGTGCCTGGAGACCCGGGACAGGGGGGAACACTGAAGCTTTCTTT. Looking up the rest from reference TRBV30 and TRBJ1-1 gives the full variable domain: SQTIHQWPATLVQPVGSPLSLECTVEGTSNPNLYWYRQAAGRGLQLLFYSVGIGQISSEVPQNLSASRPQDRQFILSSKKLLLSDSGFYLCAWRPGTGGNTEAFFGQGTRLTVV.

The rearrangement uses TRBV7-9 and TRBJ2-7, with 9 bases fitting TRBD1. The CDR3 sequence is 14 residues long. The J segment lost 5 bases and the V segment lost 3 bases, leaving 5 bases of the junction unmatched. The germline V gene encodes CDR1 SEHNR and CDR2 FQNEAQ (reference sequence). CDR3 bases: TGTGCCAGCAGCTTTGACAGGGGGTTTGACGAGCAGTACTTC. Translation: CASSFDRGFDEQYF.

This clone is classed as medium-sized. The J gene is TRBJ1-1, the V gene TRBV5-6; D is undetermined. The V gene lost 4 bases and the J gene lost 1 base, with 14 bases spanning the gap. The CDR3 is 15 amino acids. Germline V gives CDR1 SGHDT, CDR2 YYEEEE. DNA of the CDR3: TGTGCCAGCAGCCCATGGGCAGTAGAGAACACTGAAGCTTTCTTT. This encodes CASSPWAVENTEAFF.

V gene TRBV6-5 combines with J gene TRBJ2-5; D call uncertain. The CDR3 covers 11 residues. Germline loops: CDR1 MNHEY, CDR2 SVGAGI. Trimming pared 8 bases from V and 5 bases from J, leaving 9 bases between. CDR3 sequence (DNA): TGTGCCAGCCGCCTATCCGAGACCCAGTACTTC. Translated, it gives CASRLSETQYF.

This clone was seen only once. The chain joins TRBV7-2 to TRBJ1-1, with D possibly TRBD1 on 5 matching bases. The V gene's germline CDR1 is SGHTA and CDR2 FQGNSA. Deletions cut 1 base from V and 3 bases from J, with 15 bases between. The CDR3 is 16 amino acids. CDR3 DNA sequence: TGTGCCAGCAGCTTAGTAGCAGGGAGGCTCGACACTGAAGCTTTCTTT. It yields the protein CASSLVAGRLDTEAFF. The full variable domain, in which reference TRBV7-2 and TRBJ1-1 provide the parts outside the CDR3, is GAGVSQSPSNKVTEKGKDVELRCDPISGHTALYWYRQSLGQGLEFLIYFQGNSAPDKSGLPSDRFSAERTGGSVSTLTIQRTQQEDSAVYLCASSLVAGRLDTEAFFGQGTRLTVV.

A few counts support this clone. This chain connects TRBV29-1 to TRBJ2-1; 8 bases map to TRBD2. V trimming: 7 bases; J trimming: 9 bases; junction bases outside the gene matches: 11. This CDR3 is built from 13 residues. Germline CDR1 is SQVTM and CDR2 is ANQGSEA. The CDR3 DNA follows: TGCAGCGCCGGGGGGGGGTTTCGGGGTGAGCAGTTCTTC. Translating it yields CSAGGGFRGEQFF.

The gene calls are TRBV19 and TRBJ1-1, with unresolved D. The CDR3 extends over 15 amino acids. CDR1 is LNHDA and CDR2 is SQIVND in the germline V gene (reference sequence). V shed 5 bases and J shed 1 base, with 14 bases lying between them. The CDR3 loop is CASSLPRVKNTEAFF. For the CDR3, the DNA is TGTGCCAGTAGTTTGCCGAGAGTAAAGAACACTGAAGCTTTCTTT.

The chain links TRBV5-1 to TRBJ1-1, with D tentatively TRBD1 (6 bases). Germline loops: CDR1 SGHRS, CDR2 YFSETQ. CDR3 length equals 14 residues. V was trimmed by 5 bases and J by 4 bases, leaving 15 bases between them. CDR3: CASSPEQGITEAFF. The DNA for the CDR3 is TGCGCCAGCAGTCCCGAACAGGGAATCACTGAAGCTTTCTTT.

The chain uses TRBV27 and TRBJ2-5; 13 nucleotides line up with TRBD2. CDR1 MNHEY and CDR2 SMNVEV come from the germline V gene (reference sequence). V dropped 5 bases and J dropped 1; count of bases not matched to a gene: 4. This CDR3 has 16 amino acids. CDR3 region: CASSPWTSGGQETQYF. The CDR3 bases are TGTGCCAGCAGTCCGTGGACTAGCGGGGGCCAAGAGACCCAGTACTTC.

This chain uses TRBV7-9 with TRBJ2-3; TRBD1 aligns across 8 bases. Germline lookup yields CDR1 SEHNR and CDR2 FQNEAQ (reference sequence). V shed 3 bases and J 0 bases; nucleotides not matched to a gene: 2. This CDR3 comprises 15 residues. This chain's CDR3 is CASSFGQGSTDTQYF. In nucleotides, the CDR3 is TGTGCCAGCAGCTTTGGACAGGGAAGCACAGATACGCAGTATTTT.

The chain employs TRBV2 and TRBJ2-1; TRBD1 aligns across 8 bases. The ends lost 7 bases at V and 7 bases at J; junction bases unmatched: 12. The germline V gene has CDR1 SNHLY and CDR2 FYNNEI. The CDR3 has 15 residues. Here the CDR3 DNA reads TGTGCCAGCACCAAGGACAGGGTAGTGGGTAATGAGCAGTTCTTC. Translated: CASTKDRVVGNEQFF.